These T cell receptor beta chains were read from a single sample in a study of shared clonotypes between healthy human individuals. Only in-frame clones appear in the TCRdb table, and some are missing; sequencing was by immunoSEQ multiplex PCR. The sample has under 650,000 clones, 90% to 96% seen once; the top ten hold 0.06%. The sample consisted of naive CD4+ T cells sorted from blood. These receptors were obtained from a woman aged 25 to 39 in good health. CDR3s include the opening cysteine and the closing phenylalanine or tryptophan.

j_gene,v_gene,CDR3aa
TRBJ1-2,TRBV28,CASGLEGTAYGYTF
TRBJ1-5,TRBV19,CASSIRGQDYSNQPQHF
TRBJ1-1,TRBV11-3,CASSLRMNTEAFF
TRBJ2-2,TRBV19,CASSIGTGGSGELFF
TRBJ2-7,TRBV27,CASSQYVAGGFYEQYF
TRBJ1-4,TRBV14,CASSPVGQGVRSTNEKLFF
TRBJ1-5,TRBV10-3,CAIGQGGNQPQHF
TRBJ1-3,TRBV11-3,CASSLDTQEPGNTIYF
TRBJ2-4,TRBV5-1,CASSLDQTGLAKNIQYF
TRBJ1-3,TRBV2,CASSAGQGNTIYF
TRBJ2-2,TRBV7-3,CASSLNSATNTGELFF
TRBJ2-7,TRBV14,CASSQDLSGRFVEQYF
TRBJ2-3,TRBV6-4,CASSANGYTDTQYF
TRBJ2-7,TRBV28,CASTSPLGADHEQYF
TRBJ2-1,TRBV18,CASSPPGLTGREFF
TRBJ1-5,TRBV6-5,CASSYRGNQPQHF
TRBJ1-1,TRBV28,CASSFRDSPFF
TRBJ1-1,TRBV27,CASSFLRYGRENTEAFF
TRBJ2-3,TRBV21-1,CASSKPGTAQYF
TRBJ1-2,TRBV28,CASQTGYGYTF
TRBJ2-2,TRBV30,CAWSLSGGELFF
TRBJ2-5,TRBV9,CASSGRLGTGGLETQYF
TRBJ2-7,TRBV11-2,CASSGGVPYEQYF
TRBJ2-3,TRBV9,CASTTDTQYF
TRBJ1-1,TRBV6-1,CASSEALPGKDTEAFF
TRBJ2-7,TRBV30,CAWSPGGETYEQYF
TRBJ2-6,TRBV2,CASSQHSGANVLTF
TRBJ1-1,TRBV30,CACGQIMNTEAFF
TRBJ2-7,TRBV6-5,CASRIGTGVNEQYF